This TCR beta chain was obtained from a study of shared clonotypes between healthy human individuals. General study points: Investigators expected sequencing depth to affect clonotype sharing among donors.

The CDR3 loop spans 14 amino acids. The germline V gene encodes CDR1 MDHEN and CDR2 SYDVKM. With 5 bases removed from V and 3 bases from J, the gap between germline ends came to 12 bases. Notes on this clone: Its target is not known.

This was a deep-level run. Unsorted PBMC replicate PCRs drew on 250 to 300 ng DNA, representing tens of thousands of T cell genomes. Method: immunoSEQ multiplex PCR; TCRdb's copy keeps in-frame clones and lacks some. The sample lists 450,000 to 500,000 clones, about 85% seen once, with roughly an eighth in the top ten. This receptor was obtained from a woman aged 40 to 49 in good health. Some clones in this sample may be carry-over from other donors' samples. The J gene is TRBJ2-3, the V gene TRBV28; maybe TRBD1 (6 bases). Sequenced sample: PBMCs. The CDR3 DNA is TGTGCCAGCAGTCGTCTGACAGGTACAGATACGCAGTATTTT. Its protein product is CASSRLTGTDTQYF.